The rows below give T cell receptor beta chains drawn from one sample of a study of shared clonotypes between healthy human individuals. Generated by immunoSEQ multiplex PCR, the TCRdb table keeps only in-frame clones and is missing some. This sample has 300,000 to 400,000 clones, with 74% found just once. Sequencing used memory CD4+ T cells sorted from blood. These receptors all come from a man aged 30 to 39 in good health. CDR3s include the opening cysteine and the closing phenylalanine or tryptophan. The D gene is left open where the match is weak. Size tells how often a clone was seen (once, few, many) or the class of an expanded clone, and some rows leave it out.

clone_size	v_call	j_call	d_call	cdr3_aa
-	TRBV5-1	TRBJ2-3	TRBD1	CASSLRKDRGSHMDTQYF
-	TRBV2	TRBJ2-7	TRBD1	CASSSGTGGTGAPYEQYF
-	TRBV7-9	TRBJ2-7	-	CASSLGQGPNREQYF
few	TRBV7-6	TRBJ2-1	-	CASSTRPDNEQFF
-	TRBV5-1	TRBJ2-7	-	CASSQGGADPTYEQYF
-	TRBV6-1	TRBJ2-5	-	CASSEGGDVQETQYF
-	TRBV28	TRBJ2-3	-	CASRTGGTAYTDTQYF
-	TRBV5-1	TRBJ1-1	TRBD1	CASSWRQGAGSEAFF
-	TRBV7-8	TRBJ2-2	TRBD1	CASSSTTGVTGELFF
-	TRBV7-9	TRBJ1-1	-	CASSLVYTEAFF
-	TRBV28	TRBJ2-3	-	CASSGGVSYTDTQYF
-	TRBV11-1	TRBJ1-2	TRBD1	CASSSLQGAIGGYTF
-	TRBV6-1	TRBJ1-5	-	CASSDTGYFQPQHF
-	TRBV7-6	TRBJ2-5	-	CASTSRLFPQETQYF
once	TRBV28	TRBJ1-4	-	CASSLSGPINEKLFF
few	TRBV5-6	TRBJ2-5	TRBD2	CASSFRLAEETQYF
-	TRBV2	TRBJ2-3	TRBD1	CASGVRAPGDRGHGTDTQYF
once	TRBV9	TRBJ2-1	-	CASSPGSYNEQFF
-	TRBV2	TRBJ2-5	-	CASTTSGETQYF
few	TRBV7-2	TRBJ1-2	TRBD1	CASSFTGGYGYTF
-	TRBV4-3	TRBJ2-6	TRBD1	CASSRKVGGRGRAGANVLTF
-	TRBV5-4	TRBJ1-4	TRBD1	CASSSTGTVKEKLFF
once	TRBV5-1	TRBJ2-3	-	CASSLPTDTQYF
-	TRBV19	TRBJ1-1	-	CASTTMGGGNTEAFF
-	TRBV18	TRBJ2-1	-	CASSPQGVDDEQFF
-	TRBV2	TRBJ2-5	-	CASSEIREETQYF
-	TRBV29-1	TRBJ1-1	-	CSVAPGVVGTEAFF
-	TRBV5-1	TRBJ2-7	TRBD2	CASSLFGTSGVSTYEQYF
-	TRBV2	TRBJ2-5	-	CASSLDRKETQYF
-	TRBV11-2	TRBJ2-3	TRBD1	CASSSYRGRADTQYF
-	TRBV11-3	TRBJ2-1	TRBD1	CASSSTGTVIHNEQFF
-	TRBV7-2	TRBJ2-7	TRBD2	CASSLAPSGGYEQYF
many	TRBV5-4	TRBJ2-7	TRBD2	CASSPGLAGQKLAQYF
-	TRBV7-3	TRBJ2-1	-	CASSLTARTLNEQFF
-	TRBV6-4	TRBJ1-1	-	CASSDSWGDHEAFF
-	TRBV25-1	TRBJ2-1	-	CASSPPGDVYNEQFF
-	TRBV30	TRBJ1-3	-	CAWSGTLSGNTIYF
-	TRBV5-4	TRBJ2-7	-	CASRGDNSYEQYF
-	TRBV18	TRBJ1-1	-	CASSPSPEVARTEAFF
-	TRBV7-3	TRBJ2-3	-	CASSLTYTDTQYF
few	TRBV10-1	TRBJ2-7	-	CASSDGSGAYEQYF
once	TRBV4-1	TRBJ2-1	-	CASSHHTGSPDYNEQFF
-	TRBV5-4	TRBJ2-7	TRBD2	CASRPGLAGGYEQYF
-	TRBV6-1	TRBJ2-7	TRBD1	CATPGQGAYEQYF
-	TRBV6-5	TRBJ2-1	-	CASSQNENEQFF